These 5 T cell receptor beta chains were sequenced from one sample in a study of response to subunit inactivated influenza vaccine. Via MiXCR, TCRdb re-called the RT-PCR reads, giving one row per CDR3 protein. The sample has roughly 570,000 distinct CDR3 sequences, 11% to 15% seen once. Sequenced here: PBMCs from blood, sampled 11 to 12 days after vaccination. The receptors derive from a man between 50 and 59 years old who received an inactivated influenza vaccine.

This clonotype occurred a few times. This chain connects TRBV10-3 to TRBJ2-1; D perhaps matches TRBD1 (5 bases). V was pared by 2 bases and J by 8 bases, with 10 bases between. CDR1 and CDR2 (germline): ENHRY, SYGVKD. The length of the CDR3 is 13 residues. The CDR3 DNA reads TGTGCCATCAGTGAGCCCCAGGGCTATGAGCAGTTCTTC. Amino acid sequence: CAISEPQGYEQFF.

This clonotype showed up many times. The chain combines TRBV12-3 or TRBV12-4 with TRBJ1-5; D not resolved. The V end was cut by 6 bases, the J end by 3 bases, with 12 bases between. The CDR3 runs to 14 residues. This CDR3 reads CASSYGLNNQPQHF. CDR3 in DNA: TGTGCCAGCAGCTACGGGTTAAACAATCAGCCCCAGCATTTT.

This clonotype appeared a few times. The rearrangement links TRBV5-1 to TRBJ2-2; D might be TRBD2 (5 bases). Germline values: CDR1 SGHRS, CDR2 YFSETQ. V lost 6 bases to trimming and J lost 2 bases, with 11 bases between them. CDR3 length equals 14 residues. This CDR3 is CASNPGDNTGELFF. In nucleotides, the CDR3 is TGCGCCAGCAATCCCGGGGATAACACCGGGGAGCTGTTTTTT.

The chain is built from TRBV4-2 and TRBJ2-7; D is possibly TRBD2 (7 bases). Germline-derived CDR1 and CDR2 are LGHNA and YNFKEQ. The CDR3 covers 15 residues. V lost 0 bases and J lost 2, with 11 bases in between. In nucleotides, the CDR3 is TGTGCCAGCAGCCAAGAAAGGGGGGGAGCCTACGAGCAGTACTTC. Amino acids: CASSQERGGAYEQYF.

This clonotype was seen a handful of times. V gene TRBV5-1 combines with J gene TRBJ2-1; perhaps TRBD1 as D (6 bases). The germline V gene has CDR1 SGHRS and CDR2 YFSETQ. V was pared by 0 bases and J by 0 bases, with 10 bases between. This CDR3 is built from 16 residues. CDR3 sequence reads: CASSLEGQISYNEQFF. CDR3 bases: TGCGCCAGCAGCTTGGAAGGACAGATCTCCTACAATGAGCAGTTCTTC. Combining the CDR3 with reference TRBV5-1 and TRBJ2-1 gives the whole variable domain KAGVTQTPRYLIKTRGQQVTLSCSPISGHRSVSWYQQTPGQGLQFLFEYFSETQRNKGNFPGRFSGRQFSNSRSEMNVSTLELGDSALYLCASSLEGQISYNEQFFGPGTRLTVL.